The 21 T cell receptor beta chains given below trace back to one sample, sequenced in a study of monozygotic twins with inflammatory bowel disease. TCRdb re-called the 5' RACE reads; every CDR3 protein appears as one record, without DNA. Recorded for this sample: 420,000 or so distinct CDR3 sequences. Sequenced input: blood. The receptors were gathered from a human donor with ulcerative colitis or Crohn's disease, or a healthy co-twin of an affected twin (not recorded which).

This rearrangement joins TRBV4-2 to TRBJ2-5. Germline V lookup: CDR1 LGHNA, CDR2 YNFKEQ. The CDR3 length is 13 residues. CDR3 protein: CASSQDRRETQYF.

The V call is TRBV7-2, the J call TRBJ2-1; as DNA is missing, the TRBD1 call by TCRdb cannot be tested. CDR3 length: 16 residues. Germline V gene data show CDR1 as SGHTA and CDR2 as FQGNSA. CDR3 in amino acids: CASSTSGRDSYNEQFF. Combining the CDR3 with reference TRBV7-2 and TRBJ2-1 gives the whole variable domain GAGVSQSPSNKVTEKGKDVELRCDPISGHTALYWYRQSLGQGLEFLIYFQGNSAPDKSGLPSDRFSAERTGGSVSTLTIQRTQQEDSAVYLCASSTSGRDSYNEQFFGPGTRLTVL.

CDR3 in amino acids: CASSLVIARSYNEQFF. This chain joins TRBV27 and TRBJ2-1. Germline CDR1 is MNHEY and CDR2 is SMNVEV (reference sequence). This CDR3 has 16 residues.

The chain is built from TRBV5-5 and TRBJ2-3; with no DNA, the TCRdb D assignment of TRBD1 cannot be verified. The CDR3 covers 15 residues. Germline CDR1 is SGHKS and CDR2 is YYEKEE (reference sequence). The CDR3 is CASSLGLGGLDTQYF.

The CDR3 reads CASSGFGGTEAFF. The rearrangement uses TRBV5-1 and TRBJ1-1; the D call from TCRdb, TRBD1, cannot be confirmed without DNA. This CDR3 contains 13 residues. Germline loops: CDR1 SGHRS, CDR2 YFSETQ. The full variable domain, rest sourced from reference TRBV5-1 and TRBJ1-1, is KAGVTQTPRYLIKTRGQQVTLSCSPISGHRSVSWYQQTPGQGLQFLFEYFSETQRNKGNFPGRFSGRQFSNSRSEMNVSTLELGDSALYLCASSGFGGTEAFFGQGTRLTVV.

This rearrangement joins TRBV20-1 to TRBJ1-2. Looked up from germline, CDR1 is DFQATT and CDR2 is SNEGSKA (reference sequence). This CDR3 is built from 11 residues. The CDR3 loop is CSASTGYGYTF.

CDR3 protein: CASGRWDTHNEQFF. The genes are TRBV2 and TRBJ2-1. The length of the CDR3 is 14 residues. The germline gives CDR1 SNHLY, CDR2 FYNNEI. Looking up the rest from reference TRBV2 and TRBJ2-1 gives the full variable domain: EPEVTQTPSHQVTQMGQEVILRCVPISNHLYFYWYRQILGQKVEFLVSFYNNEISEKSEIFDDQFSVERPDGSNFTLKIRSTKLEDSAMYFCASGRWDTHNEQFFGPGTRLTVL.

The chain is built from TRBV24-1 and TRBJ2-5. The germline gives CDR1 KGHDR, CDR2 SFDVKD. The CDR3 loop spans 12 amino acids. This CDR3 is CATSDFGETQYF.

The chain couples TRBV5-1 to TRBJ2-2; TCRdb's D call, TRBD2, is unchecked because there is no DNA. The V gene's germline CDR1 is SGHRS and CDR2 YFSETQ. The CDR3 contains 15 residues. CDR3 region: CASNAGGPNTGELFF.

This chain uses TRBV29-1 with TRBJ2-2; the D call from TCRdb, TRBD1, cannot be confirmed without DNA. CDR1 SQVTM and CDR2 ANQGSEA come from the germline V gene. This CDR3 is 11 amino acids long. This CDR3 is CSGWGTGELFF.

V usage is TRBV9 and J usage is TRBJ2-3; there is no DNA to check the TCRdb D call of TRBD2. The CDR3 runs 16 residues. Germline lookup yields CDR1 SGDLS and CDR2 YYNGEE. The CDR3 reads CASSVDAGEGTDTQYF. The full variable domain, with the rest looked up from reference TRBV9 and TRBJ2-3, is DSGVTQTPKHLITATGQRVTLRCSPRSGDLSVYWYQQSLDQGLQFLIQYYNGEERAKGNILERFSAQQFPDLHSELNLSSLELGDSALYFCASSVDAGEGTDTQYFGPGTRLTVL.

The CDR3 spells CASSPGAGIYNSPLHF. V usage is TRBV11-2 and J usage is TRBJ1-6. The CDR3 has 16 residues. Germline V lookup: CDR1 SGHAT, CDR2 FQNNGV.

This rearrangement joins TRBV10-3 to TRBJ1-1; TCRdb proposes TRBD1, but this gene call is untestable without DNA. Germline lookup yields CDR1 ENHRY and CDR2 SYGVKD. There are 12 residues in the CDR3. This CDR3 is CAITGGNTEAFF.

The J gene is TRBJ1-5, the V gene TRBV29-1. Looked up from germline, CDR1 is SQVTM and CDR2 is ANQGSEA. The CDR3 extends over 13 amino acids. CDR3: CSVVVGGEQPQHF.

The chain recombines TRBV19 with TRBJ2-2. This CDR3 spans 15 amino acids. CDR1 and CDR2 (germline): LNHDA, SQIVND (reference sequence). CDR3 protein: CASSMYSVDTGELFF. The entire variable domain, with the rest obtained from reference TRBV19 and TRBJ2-2, is as follows: DGGITQSPKYLFRKEGQNVTLSCEQNLNHDAMYWYRQDPGQGLRLIYYSQIVNDFQKGDIAEGYSVSREKKESFPLTVTSAQKNPTAFYLCASSMYSVDTGELFFGEGSRLTVL.

This chain connects TRBV23-1 to TRBJ1-5; the D call of TRBD1 rests on TCRdb alone, since no DNA is present to check it. TRBV23-1 is classed as an ORF, of uncertain function. The CDR3 covers 16 residues. CDR3 amino acids: CASSHPTPVGNQPQHF.

V is TRBV20-1 and J is TRBJ1-2; the TCRdb D gene call, TRBD1, has no DNA to confirm it. The CDR3 consists of 13 residues. The germline CDR1 and CDR2 sequences are DFQATT and SNEGSKA (reference sequence). CDR3 sequence: CSARQGAWDGYTF.

The chain carries TRBV19 and TRBJ2-7; TCRdb indicates TRBD2, and absent DNA this call remains unverified. Germline CDR1 is LNHDA and CDR2 is SQIVND (reference sequence). The CDR3 loop spans 18 amino acids. The CDR3 reads CASSPNPLAGDLPYEQYF. Full variable domain (missing parts from reference TRBV19 and TRBJ2-7): DGGITQSPKYLFRKEGQNVTLSCEQNLNHDAMYWYRQDPGQGLRLIYYSQIVNDFQKGDIAEGYSVSREKKESFPLTVTSAQKNPTAFYLCASSPNPLAGDLPYEQYFGPGTRLTVT.

The V call is TRBV5-5, the J call TRBJ2-7; TCRdb proposes TRBD1, but this gene call is untestable without DNA. This CDR3 has 13 residues. The germline V gene has CDR1 SGHKS and CDR2 YYEKEE (reference sequence). The CDR3 reads CASGAGAPYEQYF.

The chain recombines TRBV9 with TRBJ2-1; the D gene TCRdb calls, TRBD2, cannot be checked with no DNA. This CDR3 has 14 residues. Germline CDR1 SGDLS, CDR2 YYNGEE. The CDR3 protein is CASSASGLVREQFF.

The gene calls are TRBV7-9 and TRBJ2-2; TCRdb outputs TRBD1, but without DNA this stays unchecked. The CDR3 is 16 residues long. Germline V gives CDR1 SEHNR, CDR2 FQNEAQ (reference sequence). The chain's CDR3 is CASSLKAPEWTGELFF.